The source of this T cell receptor (beta chain) is a study of blood T cell repertoires in COVID-19. Study-level background: Before being deemed recovered, Cohort 3 donors had two negative PCRs, clearance, or symptom resolution. The United States, Italy and Spain provided the acute and convalescent COVID-19 samples. From T cells, B-cell-depleted T cells, or PBMCs came the material, which was cDNA or gDNA.

Measured with immunoSEQ multiplex PCR; TCRdb has only the in-frame clones, and not every one. Here the sample spans 200,000 to 250,000 clones, 85% to 90% being singletons. Germline assignment: CDR1 MNHEY and CDR2 SVGAGI. Trimming took 6 bases from V and 7 from J, leaving 10 bases between them. This CDR3 comprises 12 residues. This clonotype originated in a woman aged 50 to 60 in a cohort exposed to, infected with or recovered from COVID-19 (not recorded which). The chain joins TRBV6-5 to TRBJ1-5, with D unclear. The sample comprised PBMCs or T cells enriched from blood (not recorded which). CDR3 coding DNA: TGTGCCAGCAGAGCAGGAGGCCAGCCCCAGCATTTT. Protein product: CASRAGGQPQHF.